The T cell receptor (beta chain) under discussion was sequenced for a study of metastatic and nonmetastatic thyroid tumors. Study background: Repertoires were compared across blood and tumor or nodule tissue from malignant and benign thyroid patients. General observations from the study: Malignant thyroid tumors reportedly exceeded benign nodules significantly in TCR beta diversity, with the difference appearing in blood and tumor.

As handled by the study authors: To classify distant metastasis in papillary thyroid cancer, a model was built from CDR3 differences across clinicopathological groups. Through MiXCR, TCRdb re-clonotyped the PCR reads. The V and J calls, along with clone size, are taken from TCRdb and not from the paper's own processing. The sample shows around 22,000 clones, around 20% of them seen only once. A word on this clone: Its antigen is not known. Other DNA sequences in this specimen translate into the identical CDR3.

Thyroid surgery had not been preceded by any treatment in any patient. V lost 6 bases and J lost 4, with 15 bases in between. Per germline, CDR1 ENHRY and CDR2 SYGVKD. The CDR3 has 14 amino acids. The origin of this receptor is a female donor with papillary thyroid cancer or a benign thyroid nodule (not recorded which). Some clones in this sample may be carry-over from other donors' samples. Input material: blood. The chain recombines TRBV10-3 with TRBJ1-2; possibly TRBD1 for D (5 bases). The CDR3 DNA reads TGTGCCATCAGCGGTGTTGGGGGGGGCTATGGCTACACCTTC. This translates into CAISGVGGGYGYTF.